The rows below give T cell receptor beta chains drawn from one sample of a study of blood T cell repertoires in COVID-19. Measured with immunoSEQ multiplex PCR; TCRdb has only the in-frame clones, and not every one. Counted here are 350,000 or so clones, around 80% occurring once; the ten biggest clones make up 2.5% to 3.5%. The sequencing sample was made of peripheral blood. Source of these receptors: a man aged 25-45 years with active or convalescent COVID-19. The CDR3 runs from the conserved cysteine through the conserved F or W. Each record gives: V gene, J gene, D gene, clone size, CDR3 DNA, CDR3 protein. D genes are given only for firm matches. Some rows mark clone size as missing; the rest say once, few, many or name a class of expanded clone.

V gene: TRBV29-1
J gene: TRBJ1-5
D gene: TRBD1
clone size: .
CDR3 DNA: TGCAGCGTTCCACAGGGGTGTCAGCCCCAGCATTTT
CDR3 protein: CSVPQGCQPQHF

V gene: TRBV9
J gene: TRBJ2-1
D gene: TRBD2
clone size: .
CDR3 DNA: TGTGCCAGCAGCGTGCGGACTAGCGATAACAATGAGCAGTTCTTC
CDR3 protein: CASSVRTSDNNEQFF

V gene: TRBV11-3
J gene: TRBJ1-2
D gene: .
clone size: few
CDR3 DNA: TGTGCCAGCAGCCCCCGAGGGGTAGCGGGGGCTGGCTACACCTTC
CDR3 protein: CASSPRGVAGAGYTF

V gene: TRBV7-2
J gene: TRBJ2-7
D gene: TRBD2
clone size: .
CDR3 DNA: TGTGCCAGCAGCTTAGAGGGACTAGCGATCTACGAGCAGTACTTC
CDR3 protein: CASSLEGLAIYEQYF

V gene: TRBV7-8
J gene: TRBJ1-1
D gene: .
clone size: .
CDR3 DNA: TGTGCCAGCGGAGGGACGAACACTGAAGCTTTCTTT
CDR3 protein: CASGGTNTEAFF

V gene: TRBV9
J gene: TRBJ2-3
D gene: TRBD1
clone size: .
CDR3 DNA: TGTGCCAGCAGTGTTGTTGCGGACAGGTACACAGATACGCAGTATTTT
CDR3 protein: CASSVVADRYTDTQYF

V gene: TRBV6-2/TRBV6-3
J gene: TRBJ2-3
D gene: .
clone size: .
CDR3 DNA: TGTGCCAGCAGTTACTCGTCTAGAGGGCCAGATACGCAGTATTTT
CDR3 protein: CASSYSSRGPDTQYF

V gene: TRBV4-2
J gene: TRBJ1-2
D gene: .
clone size: once
CDR3 DNA: TGTGCCAGCAGCCAAGAAGAGGAACCCTATGGCTACACCTTC
CDR3 protein: CASSQEEEPYGYTF

V gene: TRBV7-2
J gene: TRBJ2-5
D gene: TRBD1
clone size: .
CDR3 DNA: TGTGCCAGCAGCTTGGGACAGGCGACAAAAAGTGAGACCCAGTACTTC
CDR3 protein: CASSLGQATKSETQYF

V gene: TRBV30
J gene: TRBJ2-1
D gene: TRBD2
clone size: .
CDR3 DNA: TGTGCCTGGAACTCGGGAGGGTACAATGAGCAGTTCTTC
CDR3 protein: CAWNSGGYNEQFF

V gene: TRBV27
J gene: TRBJ1-2
D gene: TRBD1
clone size: once
CDR3 DNA: TGTGCCAGCAGTCCCGACAGGGGTTACTATGGCTACACCTTC
CDR3 protein: CASSPDRGYYGYTF

V gene: TRBV29-1
J gene: TRBJ2-2
D gene: TRBD2
clone size: few
CDR3 DNA: TGCAGCGCCCCCAGCGGGGGGAACACCGGGGAGCTGTTTTTT
CDR3 protein: CSAPSGGNTGELFF

V gene: TRBV28
J gene: TRBJ1-6
D gene: .
clone size: .
CDR3 DNA: TGTGCCAGCAGTTTTGAGGGCGGGTATAATTCACCCCTCCACTTT
CDR3 protein: CASSFEGGYNSPLHF

V gene: TRBV7-3
J gene: TRBJ2-1
D gene: .
clone size: .
CDR3 DNA: TGTGCCAGCAGCTTAACGGCTGTCTACAATGAGCAGTTCTTC
CDR3 protein: CASSLTAVYNEQFF

V gene: TRBV12-3/TRBV12-4
J gene: TRBJ2-7
D gene: TRBD1
clone size: .
CDR3 DNA: TGTGCCAGCAGTTTAGGAGGGACAGGAGTCACGGACTTC
CDR3 protein: CASSLGGTGVTDF

V gene: TRBV6-5
J gene: TRBJ2-7
D gene: TRBD2
clone size: .
CDR3 DNA: TGTGCCAGCAGTTACGGCGCGGGAGAGGGTGGCGAGCAGTACTTC
CDR3 protein: CASSYGAGEGGEQYF

V gene: TRBV6-2/TRBV6-3
J gene: TRBJ1-5
D gene: TRBD1
clone size: once
CDR3 DNA: TGTGCCAGCAGTAGGGGGCAGTCGGTTCAGCCCCAGCATTTT
CDR3 protein: CASSRGQSVQPQHF

V gene: TRBV19
J gene: TRBJ2-3
D gene: .
clone size: .
CDR3 DNA: TGTGCCAGTAGTTCCCCCAGGGGAAACGAAAAACCAGATACGCAGTATTTT
CDR3 protein: CASSSPRGNEKPDTQYF

V gene: TRBV29-1
J gene: TRBJ2-3
D gene: .
clone size: .
CDR3 DNA: TGCAGCGTTGCGGACTCCGGCACAGATACGCAGTATTTT
CDR3 protein: CSVADSGTDTQYF

V gene: TRBV7-2
J gene: TRBJ1-4
D gene: .
clone size: once
CDR3 DNA: TGTGCCAGCAGCCAAGGAGGCGAAAAACTGTTTTTT
CDR3 protein: CASSQGGEKLFF

V gene: TRBV6-2/TRBV6-3
J gene: TRBJ2-1
D gene: .
clone size: .
CDR3 DNA: TGTGCCAGCAGTTTGAGCCGAAGCTCCTACAATGAGCAGTTCTTC
CDR3 protein: CASSLSRSSYNEQFF

V gene: TRBV15
J gene: TRBJ2-5
D gene: .
clone size: once
CDR3 DNA: TGTGCCACCAGTCAGGATAGAGAGACCCAGTACTTC
CDR3 protein: CATSQDRETQYF

V gene: TRBV18
J gene: TRBJ1-3
D gene: .
clone size: .
CDR3 DNA: TGTGCCAGCTCACCGGGGGCGTTCGAGGCGGGAAACACCATATATTTT
CDR3 protein: CASSPGAFEAGNTIYF

V gene: TRBV28
J gene: TRBJ1-1
D gene: TRBD1
clone size: .
CDR3 DNA: TGTGCCAGCAGTTTAGGGGGACAGGCCGGGGAAGCTTTCTTT
CDR3 protein: CASSLGGQAGEAFF